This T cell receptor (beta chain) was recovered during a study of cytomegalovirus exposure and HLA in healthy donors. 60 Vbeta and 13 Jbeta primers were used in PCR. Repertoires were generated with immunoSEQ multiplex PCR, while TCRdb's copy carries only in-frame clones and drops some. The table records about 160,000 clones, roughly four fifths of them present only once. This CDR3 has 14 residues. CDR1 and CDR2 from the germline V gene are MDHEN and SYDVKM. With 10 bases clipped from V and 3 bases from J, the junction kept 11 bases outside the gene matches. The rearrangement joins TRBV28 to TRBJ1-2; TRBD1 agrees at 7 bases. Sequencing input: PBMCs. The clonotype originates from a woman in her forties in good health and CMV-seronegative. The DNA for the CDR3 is TGTGCCACCACAACCGACAGGGAGTACTATGGCTACACCTTC. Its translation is CATTTDREYYGYTF.